These 26 T cell receptor beta chains share one sample of origin, sequenced in a study of CD8 T cells in ankylosing spondylitis. Their cognate antigens are unknown. Each CDR3 protein is one row after TCRdb ran MiXCR on the 5' RACE reads. The table includes hundreds of thousands of distinct CDR3 sequences, roughly 12% detected once. Findings and limits, study-wide: Apparently characteristic of ankylosing spondylitis blood was a TCR beta motif (roughly eight highly homologous variants).

The specimen was blood, either unsorted or a sorted T cell fraction (not recorded which). Source of these receptors: a male donor with ankylosing spondylitis.

The CDR3 sequence: CASSVVGAPPTDTQYF. Written as DNA, the CDR3 is TGTGCCAGCAGCGTAGTCGGGGCCCCACCCACAGATACGCAGTATTTT. The chain uses TRBV9 and TRBJ2-3; either TRBD1 or TRBD2 may supply D (5 bases each). Per the germline V gene, CDR1 is SGDLS and CDR2 is YYNGEE. The V end lost 0 bases, the J end lost 2 bases, and 13 bases lay between the germline ends. There are 16 residues in the CDR3.

The rearrangement links TRBV20-1 to TRBJ1-3; possibly TRBD1 for D (5 bases). The length of the CDR3 is 14 residues. Germline V gene lookup returns CDR1 DFQATT and CDR2 SNEGSKA (reference sequence). Trimming stripped 3 bases from V and 0 bases from J, with 9 bases between. CDR3 DNA: TGCAGTGCTAGCGGGACCCGCTCTGGAAACACCATATATTTT. It yields the protein CSASGTRSGNTIYF.

V gene TRBV4-3 combines with J gene TRBJ2-1, with 10 bases fitting TRBD1. Germline trimming cut 4 bases from V and 7 bases from J; bases unmatched to any gene: 7. The CDR3 runs 15 residues. Germline CDR1 LGHNA, CDR2 YSLEER. The CDR3 loop reads CASSLQGQGSNEQFF. CDR3 sequence (DNA): TGCGCCAGCAGCCTCCAGGGACAGGGGTCAAATGAGCAGTTCTTC.

This clonotype was seen a handful of times. The V call is TRBV15, the J call TRBJ1-2; possible D gene TRBD1, 5 bases. The germline gives CDR1 LNHNV, CDR2 YYDKDF (reference sequence). This CDR3 has 14 residues. V was trimmed by 1 base and J by 4 bases, leaving 10 bases between them. The CDR3 coding sequence is TGTGCCACCAGCAGAGGGGGCAGTGGCTATGGCTACACCTTC. Translated, it gives CATSRGGSGYGYTF.

CDR3 residues: CASRLYRYNEQFF. The CDR3 DNA reads as TGTGCCAGCAGATTGTACCGTTACAATGAGCAGTTCTTC. V usage is TRBV7-2 and J usage is TRBJ2-1; no clear D gene. V gave up 6 bases and J gave up 4 bases, with 10 bases separating them. CDR3 length equals 13 residues. The germline V gene encodes CDR1 SGHTA and CDR2 FQGNSA.

Worth noting for this clonotype: A much larger clone sits a single nucleotide away, making a read error possible. The CDR3 DNA reads as TGTGCCAGCAGCCAACCTGCGGCGGGCACTGGAGCTTTCTTT. This codes for CASSQPAAGTGAFF. This chain links TRBV4-2 with TRBJ1-1, with D hard to call. The CDR3 spans 14 residues. Germline assignment: CDR1 LGHNA and CDR2 YNFKEQ.

This sequence joins TRBV20-1 and TRBJ1-1; D not certain. V gave up 4 bases and J gave up 1 base, with 10 bases separating them. This CDR3 has 13 residues. CDR1 is DFQATT and CDR2 is SNEGSKA in the germline V gene (reference sequence). The CDR3 reads CSATGRTNTEAFF. CDR3 DNA sequence: TGCAGTGCTACAGGACGGACGAACACTGAAGCTTTCTTT.

The V and J genes are TRBV6-5 and TRBJ2-2; possible D gene TRBD2, 5 bases. CDR1 MNHEY and CDR2 SVGAGI come from the germline V gene. This CDR3 is 15 amino acids long. Deletions cut 4 bases from V and 5 bases from J, with 14 bases between. The CDR3 nucleotides read TGTGCCAGCAGTTCGGGTGGGAGAAATACCGGGGAGCTGTTTTTT. Its protein product is CASSSGGRNTGELFF.

The rearrangement uses TRBV5-1 and TRBJ2-7, with D possibly TRBD1 on 7 matching bases. This CDR3 region has 15 residues. V lost 4 bases to trimming and J lost 2 bases, with 16 bases between them. Germline V lookup: CDR1 SGHRS, CDR2 YFSETQ. CDR3 amino acids: CASSLGTASAYEQYF. The CDR3 coding sequence is TGCGCCAGCAGCCTAGGGACAGCTAGCGCCTACGAGCAGTACTTC.

This clonotype was seen ten or more times. The chain carries TRBV5-1 and TRBJ1-2; D is possibly TRBD1 (5 bases). CDR3 length equals 15 residues. V was trimmed by 4 bases and J by 7 bases, leaving 20 bases between them. Germline V gene sequence: CDR1 SGHRS, CDR2 YFSETQ. The CDR3 reads CASSLNPGGTGGYTF. DNA of the CDR3: TGCGCCAGCAGCCTAAATCCGGGGGGAACCGGTGGCTACACCTTC.

V usage is TRBV9 and J usage is TRBJ1-1; a possible D gene is TRBD1 (5 bases). Germline V CDR1 and CDR2: SGDLS, YYNGEE. CDR3 length equals 14 residues. Trimming took off 3 bases at V and 3 bases at J, with 12 bases between the two ends. This CDR3 reads CASSAQVQDTEAFF. DNA for the CDR3: TGTGCCAGCAGCGCACAGGTCCAGGACACTGAAGCTTTCTTT.

The chain combines TRBV4-3 with TRBJ2-3; a weak D match, TRBD2 (8 bases). In germline, CDR1 is LGHNA, CDR2 YSLEER. The CDR3 covers 15 residues. Trimming left V 5 bases short and J 3 bases short, with 15 bases between. The CDR3 DNA reads as TGCGCCAGCAGCTATCGGGAGGGGGCTACAGATACGCAGTATTTT. The encoded protein is CASSYREGATDTQYF.

This clonotype appeared many times. V gene TRBV5-1 combines with J gene TRBJ2-1, with TRBD2 as a possible D gene (5 bases). The CDR3 runs to 15 residues. The V end lost 5 bases, the J end lost 5 bases, and 17 bases lay between the germline ends. Looked up from germline, CDR1 is SGHRS and CDR2 is YFSETQ. In DNA, the CDR3 is TGCGCCAGCAGAAGAGCGGTCCTTCGAGACAATGAGCAGTTCTTC. It is translated as CASRRAVLRDNEQFF.

The chain combines TRBV5-1 with TRBJ1-6, with D perhaps matching TRBD1 (5 bases). This CDR3 has 15 amino acids. V lost 0 bases, J lost 9 bases, and 13 bases lay in between. Germline V lookup: CDR1 SGHRS, CDR2 YFSETQ. The CDR3 loop reads CASSLEFRDGSPLHF. In nucleotides, the CDR3 is TGCGCCAGCAGCTTGGAGTTCAGGGATGGTTCACCCCTCCACTTT.

This clonotype occurred a few times. The V and J genes are TRBV28 and TRBJ2-7; possible D gene TRBD2, 5 bases. From germline, CDR1 is MDHEN and CDR2 SYDVKM. The CDR3 runs to 14 residues. V dropped 11 bases and J dropped 2 bases, with 19 bases sitting between them. The CDR3 DNA reads as TGTGCCGAATGCGGGCCGAGGGTCGCCTACGAGCAGTACTTC. This encodes CAECGPRVAYEQYF.

The rearrangement joins TRBV5-1 to TRBJ2-4; TRBD2 matches 8 bases. Germline V gene data show CDR1 as SGHRS and CDR2 as YFSETQ. The V segment lost 0 bases and the J segment 8 bases; nucleotides outside the gene matches: 4. The CDR3 totals 14 residues. The CDR3 DNA follows: TGCGCCAGCAGCTTGGGACTAGCGAGCGACATTCAGTACTTC. Protein: CASSLGLASDIQYF.

Ten or more counts support this clonotype. The genes are TRBV5-1 and TRBJ2-7; perhaps TRBD2 as D (5 bases). This CDR3 has 14 amino acids. V was cut by 4 bases and J by 5 bases, with 16 bases left in between. The germline V gene has CDR1 SGHRS and CDR2 YFSETQ. CDR3 nucleotide sequence: TGCGCCAGCAGCCCCTTGCCCGAGGGAGACGAGCAGTACTTC. Its protein product is CASSPLPEGDEQYF. Looking up the rest from reference TRBV5-1 and TRBJ2-7 gives the full variable domain: KAGVTQTPRYLIKTRGQQVTLSCSPISGHRSVSWYQQTPGQGLQFLFEYFSETQRNKGNFPGRFSGRQFSNSRSEMNVSTLELGDSALYLCASSPLPEGDEQYFGPGTRLTVT.

The V call is TRBV9, the J call TRBJ2-1, with a possible D match to TRBD2 (5 bases). The V and J ends lost 3 bases and 4 bases respectively, with 8 bases between them. CDR1 SGDLS and CDR2 YYNGEE come from the germline V gene. The CDR3 is 13 amino acids. The CDR3 sequence is CASSAREYNEQFF. CDR3 bases: TGTGCCAGCAGCGCCCGGGAATACAATGAGCAGTTCTTC.

The CDR3 loop is CASSLDRTSSYNEQFF. The DNA of the CDR3 is TGCGCCAGCAGCTTGGATAGGACCAGCTCCTACAATGAGCAGTTCTTC. V gene TRBV5-1 combines with J gene TRBJ2-1; D unresolved. The germline CDR1 and CDR2 sequences are SGHRS and YFSETQ. This CDR3 spans 16 amino acids. V was cut by 0 bases and J by 0 bases, with 10 bases left in between. The entire variable domain, with the rest obtained from reference TRBV5-1 and TRBJ2-1, is as follows: KAGVTQTPRYLIKTRGQQVTLSCSPISGHRSVSWYQQTPGQGLQFLFEYFSETQRNKGNFPGRFSGRQFSNSRSEMNVSTLELGDSALYLCASSLDRTSSYNEQFFGPGTRLTVL.

This clonotype was observed once. The J gene is TRBJ1-1, the V gene TRBV10-3; no clear D. Germline V gene data show CDR1 as ENHRY and CDR2 as SYGVKD. The CDR3 extends over 16 amino acids. Trimming cost V 0 bases and J 1 base, with 12 bases left between them. The CDR3 is CAISESMLVSNTEAFF. The CDR3 bases are TGTGCCATCAGTGAGTCGATGTTAGTGTCGAACACTGAAGCTTTCTTT.

V is TRBV12-3 or TRBV12-4 and J is TRBJ2-3; D call uncertain. CDR3 length: 12 amino acids. V gave up 10 bases and J gave up 0 bases, with 8 bases separating them. CDR3 sequence reads: CATSWSTDTQYF. Here the CDR3 DNA reads TGTGCCACTTCTTGGAGCACAGATACGCAGTATTTT.

There are a few counts of this clonotype. This chain links TRBV6-5 with TRBJ1-2; TRBD1 matches 8 bases. Per germline, CDR1 MNHEY and CDR2 SVGAGI. The V gene end was trimmed by 1 base and the J gene end by 8 bases; junction bases not matched to a gene: 3. The CDR3 spans 13 residues. The CDR3 here is CASSYWTGRGYTF. The DNA of the CDR3 is TGTGCCAGCAGTTACTGGACAGGGAGAGGCTACACCTTC.

This clonotype was observed a few times. The chain recombines TRBV2 with TRBJ2-1; the D gene is possibly TRBD2 (5 bases). The germline gives CDR1 SNHLY, CDR2 FYNNEI. This CDR3 contains 12 residues. V lost 6 bases and J lost 7, with 10 bases in between. The CDR3 loop reads CASRDRGNEQFF. CDR3 sequence (DNA): TGTGCCAGCAGGGACCGAGGGAATGAGCAGTTCTTC.

This clonotype has just a few counts. V is TRBV20-1 and J is TRBJ2-7; D is uncertain. The germline V and J ends were trimmed by 3 bases and 4 bases, with 10 bases remaining between them. The length of the CDR3 is 12 residues. Germline CDR1 is DFQATT and CDR2 is SNEGSKA (reference sequence). The CDR3 protein is CSASLALYEQYF. The CDR3 nucleotides are TGCAGTGCTAGCCTCGCCCTATACGAGCAGTACTTC.

The rearrangement uses TRBV20-1 and TRBJ2-1, with D possibly being TRBD2 (6 bases). Trimming removed 5 bases at V and 6 bases at J, with 14 bases between. This CDR3 has 13 residues. Per the germline V gene, CDR1 is DFQATT and CDR2 is SNEGSKA (reference sequence). The CDR3 sequence: CSAVAALSNEQFF. Written as DNA, the CDR3 is TGCAGTGCTGTAGCGGCTTTGTCCAATGAGCAGTTCTTC.

In its sample, this clonotype was seen a few times. This rearrangement joins TRBV2 to TRBJ2-2; 7 nucleotides agree with TRBD1. Germline V CDR1 and CDR2: SNHLY, FYNNEI. The junction had 10 bases not matched to a gene; V was cut back by 11 bases and J by 1 base. This CDR3 spans 15 amino acids. For the CDR3, the DNA is TGTGCCTCGAAAAGAGGGGGCTGGAACACCGGGGAGCTGTTTTTT. Translation: CASKRGGWNTGELFF.